This TCR beta chain was sequenced in a study of glioma-infiltrating T cells after dendritic cell vaccination. The data were produced by immunoSEQ multiplex PCR, yet TCRdb's version contains in-frame clones alone and is incomplete. This table holds roughly 100,000 clones, approximately 80% found once. The CDR3 covers 14 residues. With 3 bases removed from V and 4 bases from J, the gap between germline ends came to 12 bases. Germline values: CDR1 MGHDK, CDR2 SYGVNS. The material was blood, obtained before dendritic cell vaccination. This clonotype was sampled from a human donor with glioblastoma. This rearrangement joins TRBV25-1 to TRBJ1-2; D perhaps matches TRBD1 (6 bases). The CDR3 here is CASSDGGGGYGYTF. The CDR3 DNA reads TGTGCCAGCAGTGACGGAGGGGGGGGCTATGGCTACACCTTC.